This TCR beta chain was identified during a study of T cell repertoires in cytomegalovirus infection. The wider study: Public TCR beta signatures provided an indication of both CMV infection and a matching HLA type.

Findings of the study overall: CMV carriers with the relevant HLA were identified by cumulative public TCR beta family frequency. The ex vivo response was dominated by HLA-C-restricted CMV-specific TCR beta clonotypes.

V was clipped by 5 bases and J by 5 bases, with 10 bases between them. The CDR3 is made up of 12 amino acids. Germline CDR1 reads SGHTA; CDR2 reads FQGNSA. On this clonotype itself: Its target is not known. A read error may explain this, as a much larger clone is one base away.

TCRdb independently ran MiXCR on the reads; one entry per CDR3 protein. The repertoire holds fewer than 550,000 distinct CDR3 sequences, with roughly 30% as singletons. The sequenced sample was PBMCs. The receptor comes from a human donor in good health (CMV status not recorded). Some clones in this sample may be carry-over from other donors' samples. The chain is built from TRBV7-2 and TRBJ2-7; no reliable D call. The CDR3 bases are TGTGCCAGCAGCCGTACAACCAACGAGCAGTACTTC. Amino acid sequence: CASSRTTNEQYF.